These T cell receptor beta chains were read from a single sample in a study of shared clonotypes between healthy human individuals. Profiling relied on immunoSEQ multiplex PCR, and the TCRdb table lists in-frame clones only, not all of them. The sample shows about 1.5 million clones, 95% to 99% of them seen only once. Sequenced material: naive CD4+ T cells sorted from blood. These receptors were obtained from a man younger than 45 in good health. Each CDR3 is given with its conserved first and last residue. The order of the fields is D gene, J gene, clone size, V gene, CDR3 protein, CDR3 DNA. A D gene is named only where the DNA matches it firmly. Not all rows give a size; the values are once, few, many and, for expanded clones, a class.

- TRBJ2-6 - TRBV2 CASTASGANVLTF TGTGCCAGCACCGCCTCTGGGGCCAACGTCCTGACTTTC
- TRBJ2-3 - TRBV5-6 CASSLAEGFLTDTQYF TGTGCCAGCAGCTTGGCTGAGGGGTTCCTCACAGATACGCAGTATTTT
- TRBJ2-1 - TRBV12-5 CASGLYGNEQFF TGTGCTAGTGGTTTGTACGGCAATGAGCAGTTCTTC
- TRBJ2-7 - TRBV19 CASSVRQGGEQYF TGTGCCAGTAGCGTTAGACAGGGAGGCGAGCAGTACTTC
TRBD1 TRBJ2-1 once TRBV10-2 CASTGDRGYNEQFF TGCGCCAGCACTGGGGACAGGGGCTACAATGAGCAGTTCTTC
TRBD1 TRBJ1-2 few TRBV27 CASSLGQGIYGYTF TGTGCCAGCAGTTTGGGACAGGGGATCTATGGCTACACCTTC
- TRBJ2-5 - TRBV30 CAWSVGGLFYF TGTGCCTGGAGTGTAGGGGGGCTTTTTTACTTC
TRBD1 TRBJ1-3 - TRBV9 CASSVGIGGQSRGNTIYF TGTGCCAGCAGCGTAGGCATTGGGGGACAGTCTAGAGGAAACACCATATATTTT
- TRBJ1-4 - TRBV9 CASSVSRSGATNEKLFF TGTGCCAGCAGCGTCAGCCGCTCGGGAGCAACTAATGAAAAACTGTTTTTT
TRBD1 TRBJ1-2 - TRBV11-2 CASSSPWTGEGYTF TGTGCCAGCAGCTCCCCCTGGACAGGAGAAGGCTACACCTTC